The 6 T cell receptor beta chains in this list originate from one sample, sequenced in a study of OX40 agonist ivuxolimab in advanced cancers. Libraries were constructed by the immunoSEQ multiplex PCR assay. TCRdb provides this immuneACCESS table in a form limited to in-frame rearrangements. Some clones are lacking; in checked studies, under half of them reflect an unresolved V gene, and why the rest are absent is not known. For this sample there are 60,000 to 95,000 clones; 85% appear just once. Jointly, the top ten make up roughly 15% of the sample. Source: CD4+ or CD8+ T cells sorted from blood, taken in a trial of the OX40 agonist ivuxolimab. The receptors originated from an adult with an advanced solid tumor such as melanoma, head and neck, liver or kidney cancer.

This chain joins TRBV18 and TRBJ2-1; maybe TRBD2 (6 bases). In germline, CDR1 is KGHSH, CDR2 LQKENI. The CDR3 is made up of 15 amino acids. Between the trimmed V and J ends, which lost 5 bases and 5 bases, there was a span of 16 bases. CDR3 protein: CASSFSSAHNNEQFF. CDR3 in DNA: TGTGCCAGCTCATTTTCTAGCGCTCATAACAATGAGCAGTTCTTC.

The gene calls are TRBV18 and TRBJ1-5; possible D gene TRBD1, 6 bases. The CDR3 loop spans 14 amino acids. V was pared by 2 bases and J by 2 bases, with 7 bases between. Germline V CDR1 and CDR2: KGHSH, LQKENI. The CDR3 DNA reads as TGTGCCAGCTCACCAGGGGGCGGCAATCAGCCCCAGCATTTT. Amino acids: CASSPGGGNQPQHF.

J is TRBJ2-7 and V is TRBV10-3, with a weak D call TRBD2 (6 bases). V dropped 3 bases and J dropped 5 bases, with 8 bases sitting between them. The CDR3 loop spans 12 amino acids. Germline V lookup: CDR1 ENHRY, CDR2 SYGVKD. In DNA, the CDR3 is TGTGCCATCAGTGAACGGAGGGACGAGCAGTACTTC. Protein product: CAISERRDEQYF.

The J gene is TRBJ1-5, the V gene TRBV5-1, with no clear D. The length of the CDR3 is 18 residues. V lost 1 base and J lost 2, with 19 bases in between. Germline V gene data show CDR1 as SGHRS and CDR2 as YFSETQ. Here the CDR3 reads CASSLYRHSRAGNQPQHF. The CDR3 DNA sequence: TGCGCCAGCAGCTTGTATCGACACAGTCGAGCGGGCAATCAGCCCCAGCATTTT.

The chain has TRBV11-2 and TRBJ2-1; D gene uncertain. V gave up 0 bases and J gave up 7 bases, with 10 bases separating them. This CDR3 spans 14 amino acids. Per the germline V gene, CDR1 is SGHAT and CDR2 is FQNNGV. For the CDR3, the DNA is TGTGCCAGCAGCTTAGAAGCTAGTTTAAATGAGCAGTTCTTC. It encodes CASSLEASLNEQFF.

The gene calls are TRBV28 and TRBJ1-4, with 7 nucleotides matching TRBD1. CDR3 size: 11 residues. Losses at the gene ends were 8 bases for V and 8 bases for J; bases not matched to a gene: 2. CDR1 and CDR2 (germline): MDHEN, SYDVKM. The CDR3 sequence: CASLDREKLFF. CDR3 nucleotides: TGTGCCAGCCTGGACAGGGAAAAACTGTTTTTT.